This entry describes one TCR beta chain. The PCR ran on 60 Vbeta and 13 Jbeta primers. The protocol was immunoSEQ multiplex PCR, while the TCRdb copy is restricted to in-frame clones and leaves out a portion. The data hold under 150,000 clones, with 81% observed a single time. These data originate in a study of cytomegalovirus exposure and HLA in healthy donors. This clonotype was sampled from a young man in good health and CMV-seronegative. Sequencing was carried out using PBMCs.

CDR3 bases: TGCGCCAGCAGCCAAGGAGTGGATCAGCCCCAGCATTTT. It is translated as CASSQGVDQPQHF. V usage is TRBV4-3 and J usage is TRBJ1-5; D unresolved. The germline CDR1 and CDR2 sequences are LGHNA and YSLEER. This CDR3 is built from 13 residues. V was clipped by 1 base and J by 5 bases, with 6 bases between them.